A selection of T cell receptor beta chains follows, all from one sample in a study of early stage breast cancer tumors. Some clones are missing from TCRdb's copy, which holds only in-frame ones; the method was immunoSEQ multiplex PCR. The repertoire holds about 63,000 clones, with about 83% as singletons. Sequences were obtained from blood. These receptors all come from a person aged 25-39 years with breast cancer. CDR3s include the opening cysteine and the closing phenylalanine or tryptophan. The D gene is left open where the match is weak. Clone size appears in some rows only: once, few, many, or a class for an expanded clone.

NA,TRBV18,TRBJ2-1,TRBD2,TGTGCCAGCTCACCAAGACTAGCGGGAGGTGGGCCGATACGGGAGCAGTTCTTC,CASSPRLAGGGPIREQFF
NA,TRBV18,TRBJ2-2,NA,TGTGCCAGCTCACCAGACACCGGGGAGCTGTTTTTT,CASSPDTGELFF
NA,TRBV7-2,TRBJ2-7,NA,TGTGCCAGCAGCTTAGATTTCCAGGGGCGCGAGCAGTACTTC,CASSLDFQGREQYF
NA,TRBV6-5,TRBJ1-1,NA,TGTGCCAGCCACACGGGGGGTTCGAACACTGAAGCTTTCTTT,CASHTGGSNTEAFF
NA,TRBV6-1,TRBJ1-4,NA,TGTGCCAGCAGTGAATTCGTGGGGACAACTAATGAAAAACTGTTTTTT,CASSEFVGTTNEKLFF
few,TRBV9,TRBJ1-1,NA,TGTGCCAGCAGCGTATCGGGGGGAAGCGACACTGAAGCTTTCTTT,CASSVSGGSDTEAFF
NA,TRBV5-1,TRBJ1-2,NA,TGCGCCAGCAGCTTGGCGGACACCCCCTATGGCTACACCTTC,CASSLADTPYGYTF
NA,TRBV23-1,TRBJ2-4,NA,TGCGCCAGCAGTCACCCTCTCGGACGAGACACAGCCAAAAACATTCAGTACTTC,CASSHPLGRDTAKNIQYF
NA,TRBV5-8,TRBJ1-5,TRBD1,TGTGCCAGCAGCTTACGGGTGGGGGACAGTCAGCCCCAGCATTTT,CASSLRVGDSQPQHF
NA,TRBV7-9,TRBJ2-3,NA,TGTGCCAGCAGCCCGCACCCGACTAACAGGGCGGATGGCACAGATACGCAGTATTTT,CASSPHPTNRADGTDTQYF
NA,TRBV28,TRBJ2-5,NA,TGTGCCAGCAGTAGGCGAGAGACCCAGTACTTC,CASSRRETQYF
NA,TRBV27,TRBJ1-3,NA,TGTGCCAGCAGTTTAAGGGGGGCTAGTGGAAACACCATATATTTT,CASSLRGASGNTIYF
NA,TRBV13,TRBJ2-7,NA,TGTGCCAGCAGCCGGGACCGCTCCTCCTACGAGCAGTACTTC,CASSRDRSSYEQYF
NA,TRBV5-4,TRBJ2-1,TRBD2,TGTGCCAGCAGCTTGCCACTAGCGGGAGTCAATGAGCAGTTCTTC,CASSLPLAGVNEQFF
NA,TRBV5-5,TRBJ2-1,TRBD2,TGTGCCAGCAGCGCTGGGTCCGGGACTAGTTGGAATGAGCAGTTCTTC,CASSAGSGTSWNEQFF
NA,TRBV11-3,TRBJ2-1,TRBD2,TGTGCCAGCAGCTCCGTGGCTAGCGGTGACAATGAGCAGTTCTTC,CASSSVASGDNEQFF
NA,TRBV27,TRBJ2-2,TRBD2,TGTGCCAGCAGTTTATGGACTAGCGGGCTCAACACCGGGGAGCTGTTTTTT,CASSLWTSGLNTGELFF
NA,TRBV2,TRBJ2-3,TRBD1,TGTGCCAGCGGACAGGGGGCCGAAGATACGCAGTATTTT,CASGQGAEDTQYF
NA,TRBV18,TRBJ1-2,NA,TGTGCCAGCTCATCATCCGCTACAGGGAAGTCCGGCTACACCTTC,CASSSSATGKSGYTF
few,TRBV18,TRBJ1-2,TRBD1,TGTGCCAGCTCGATGGGACAGGGTAACTATGGCTACACCTTC,CASSMGQGNYGYTF
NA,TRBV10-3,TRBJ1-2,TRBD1,TGTGCCATCAGCCCCCGGGACAGGGTCCATGGCTACACCTTC,CAISPRDRVHGYTF
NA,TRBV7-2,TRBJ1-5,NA,TGTGCCAGCAGCTTAGACGGGGGCCTCGCAAATCAGCCCCAGCATTTT,CASSLDGGLANQPQHF
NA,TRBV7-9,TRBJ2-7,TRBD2,TGTGCCAGCAGCCGTCCGAGCGGGACGACCTACGAGCAGTACTTC,CASSRPSGTTYEQYF
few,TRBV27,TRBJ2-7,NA,TGTGCCAGCAGTTTTAGCGGATTACGGCAGTACTTC,CASSFSGLRQYF
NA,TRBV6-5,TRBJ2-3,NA,TGTGCCAGCAGATACCTGCTAGCAGATACGCAGTATTTT,CASRYLLADTQYF
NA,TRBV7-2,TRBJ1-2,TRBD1,TGTGCCAGCAGCCCTGGACAGGGGCGGGGATCATATGGCTACACCTTC,CASSPGQGRGSYGYTF
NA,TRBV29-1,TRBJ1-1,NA,TGCAGCGTTGAGGCCAAGAACACTGAAGCTTTCTTT,CSVEAKNTEAFF
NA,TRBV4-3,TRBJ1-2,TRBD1,TGCGCCAGCAGCCAAGTGACAGGGTCGGATGGCTACACCTTC,CASSQVTGSDGYTF
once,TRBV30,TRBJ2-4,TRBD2,TGTGCCTGGAGTGCGAAGAGCGGGAGTGTAGGCATTCAGTACTTC,CAWSAKSGSVGIQYF
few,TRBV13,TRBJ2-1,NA,TGTGCCAGCGGGCTTAGCGGAAAAATCTTCGAGCAGTTCTTC,CASGLSGKIFEQFF
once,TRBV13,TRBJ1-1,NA,TGTGCCAGCAGCCCTATCATGGAAACTGGCGAAGCTTTCTTT,CASSPIMETGEAFF
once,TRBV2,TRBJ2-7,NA,TGTGCCAGCAGGTTGGACAGCTCCTACGAGCAGTACTTC,CASRLDSSYEQYF
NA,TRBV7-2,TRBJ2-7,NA,TGTGCCAGCAGCTTAAATGAGGGCGAGCAGTACTTC,CASSLNEGEQYF
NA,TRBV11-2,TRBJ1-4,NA,TGTGCCAGCAGTCGGACACCTTCAACTAATGAAAAACTGTTTTTT,CASSRTPSTNEKLFF
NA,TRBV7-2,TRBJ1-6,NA,TGTGCCAGCAGCCCCCGGACAGCCTATAATTCACCCCTCCACTTT,CASSPRTAYNSPLHF
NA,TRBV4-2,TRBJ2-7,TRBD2,TGTGCCAGCAGCCCTCAGCCCGGGACTAGCGACGAGCAGTACTTC,CASSPQPGTSDEQYF
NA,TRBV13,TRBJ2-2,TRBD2,TGTGCCAGCAGCGCGGGGAGGGGCCAGAGCACCGGGGAGCTGTTTTTT,CASSAGRGQSTGELFF
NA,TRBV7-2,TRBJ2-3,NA,TGTGCCAGCAGCCGTGCCAGCGGGCCCCGCACAGATACGCAGTATTTT,CASSRASGPRTDTQYF
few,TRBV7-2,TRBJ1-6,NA,TGTGCCAGCACCCAGGACGCAACTTTGCCCAATTCACCCCTCCACTTT,CASTQDATLPNSPLHF
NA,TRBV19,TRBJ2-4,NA,TGTGCCAGTAGTATTTTTGGGGGCATAGCCAAAAACATTCAGTACTTC,CASSIFGGIAKNIQYF
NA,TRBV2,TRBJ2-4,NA,TGTGCCAGCAAGGGCGGGACCTCCAAAAACATTCAGTACTTC,CASKGGTSKNIQYF
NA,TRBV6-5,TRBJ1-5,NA,TGTGCCAGCAGGACCACAGGCGGGAATCAGCCCCAGCATTTT,CASRTTGGNQPQHF